The clone carrying this T cell receptor (beta chain) is a singleton in its sample. This sample was taken from a study of blood T cell repertoires in COVID-19. Study-wide background: Material from acute and convalescent COVID-19 was sourced from the United States, Italy and Spain. T cells, B-cell-depleted T cells, or PBMCs provided the cDNA or gDNA that served as material.

Germline assignment: CDR1 SGHRS and CDR2 YFSETQ. V dropped 5 bases and J dropped 3 bases, with 11 bases sitting between them. CDR3 length: 13 residues. Source study methods: The assay estimated nucleated cells by amplifying reference gene primers. The method was immunoSEQ multiplex PCR; TCRdb's version includes in-frame clones alone and lacks a portion of them. D and trimming were read from the DNA, whereas the V and J calls and clone size are those reported in that table. The sample has approximately 320,000 clones, 85% seen once. The V gene is TRBV5-1, the J gene TRBJ1-2, with D maybe TRBD1 (6 bases). The sample comprised peripheral blood. The source of this sequence is a human donor in a cohort sampled during active COVID-19. The CDR3 DNA sequence: TGCGCCAGCAGGACAGGACGTGACTATGGCTACACCTTC. Protein: CASRTGRDYGYTF.